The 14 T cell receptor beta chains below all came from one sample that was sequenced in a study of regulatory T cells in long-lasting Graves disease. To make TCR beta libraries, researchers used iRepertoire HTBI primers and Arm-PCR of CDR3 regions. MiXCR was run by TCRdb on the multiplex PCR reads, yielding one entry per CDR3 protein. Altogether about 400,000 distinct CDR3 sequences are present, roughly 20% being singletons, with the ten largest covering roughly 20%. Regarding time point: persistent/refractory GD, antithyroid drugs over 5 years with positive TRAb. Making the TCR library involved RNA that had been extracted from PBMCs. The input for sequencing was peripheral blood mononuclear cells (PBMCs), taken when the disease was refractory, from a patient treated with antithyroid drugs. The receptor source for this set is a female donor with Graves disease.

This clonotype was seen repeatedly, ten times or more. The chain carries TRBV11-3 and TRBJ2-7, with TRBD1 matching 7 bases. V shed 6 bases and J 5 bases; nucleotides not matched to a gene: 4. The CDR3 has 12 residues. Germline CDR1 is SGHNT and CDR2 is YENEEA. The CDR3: CASSSTGDEQYF. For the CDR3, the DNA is TGTGCCAGCAGTTCTACAGGGGACGAGCAGTACTTC.

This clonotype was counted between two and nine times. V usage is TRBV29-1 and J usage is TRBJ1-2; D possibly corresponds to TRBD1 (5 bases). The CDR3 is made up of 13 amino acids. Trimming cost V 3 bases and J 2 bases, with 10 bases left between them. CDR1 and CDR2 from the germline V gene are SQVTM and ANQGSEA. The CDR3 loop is CSVDSGGNYGYTF. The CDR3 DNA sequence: TGCAGCGTTGATTCGGGGGGAAACTATGGCTACACCTTC.

CDR3 residues: CASSLGLAGGPSSSEQYF. CDR3 sequence (DNA): TGTGCCAGCAGTTTGGGACTAGCGGGAGGGCCATCATCGTCGGAGCAGTACTTC. The J gene is TRBJ2-7, the V gene TRBV6-5; 16 bases are a match to TRBD2. With 4 bases clipped from V and 7 bases from J, the junction kept 13 bases outside the gene matches. CDR1 and CDR2 from the germline V gene are MNHEY and SVGAGI. CDR3 length: 18 residues.

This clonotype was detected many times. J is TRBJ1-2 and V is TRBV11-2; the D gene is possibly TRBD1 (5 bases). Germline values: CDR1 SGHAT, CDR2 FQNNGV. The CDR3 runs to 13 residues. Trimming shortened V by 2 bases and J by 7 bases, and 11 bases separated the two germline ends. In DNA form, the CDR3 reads TGTGCCAGCAGCTTACTCAGGGACGGTGGCTACACCTTC. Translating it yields CASSLLRDGGYTF.

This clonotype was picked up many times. CDR3 coding DNA: TGTGCCAGCAGCCGACTAGCGGGAGGTGTAGAGACCCAGTACTTC. Amino acids: CASSRLAGGVETQYF. V usage is TRBV2 and J usage is TRBJ2-5, with 13 bases that match TRBD2. In germline, CDR1 is SNHLY, CDR2 FYNNEI. The CDR3 runs to 15 residues. V gave up 6 bases and J gave up 4 bases; unmatched junction bases: 5.

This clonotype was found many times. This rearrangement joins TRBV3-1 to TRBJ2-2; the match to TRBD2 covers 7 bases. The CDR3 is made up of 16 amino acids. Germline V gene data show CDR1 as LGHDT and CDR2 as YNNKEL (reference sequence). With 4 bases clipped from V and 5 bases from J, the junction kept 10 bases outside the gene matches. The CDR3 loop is CASSRHSQGGTGELFF. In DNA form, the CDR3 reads TGTGCCAGCAGCCGTCACTCGCAGGGAGGGACCGGGGAGCTGTTTTTT.

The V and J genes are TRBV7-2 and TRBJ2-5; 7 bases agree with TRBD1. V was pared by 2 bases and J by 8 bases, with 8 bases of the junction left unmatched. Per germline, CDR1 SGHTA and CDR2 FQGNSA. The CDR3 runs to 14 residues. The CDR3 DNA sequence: TGTGCCAGCAGCTTAATATTGGCAGGGGGTACCCAGTACTTC. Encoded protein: CASSLILAGGTQYF.

The CDR3 DNA sequence: TGTGCCAGCCCAATCCGGGGGCGGGACACCTACGAGCAGTACTTC. It specifies CASPIRGRDTYEQYF. The chain is built from TRBV12-3 or TRBV12-4 and TRBJ2-7, with D possibly called TRBD1 or TRBD2 (6 bases each). The CDR3 sequence is 15 residues long. The V end was cut by 8 bases, the J end by 2 bases, with 19 bases between.

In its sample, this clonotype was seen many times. The CDR3 DNA is TGCGCCAGCAGCCAAGGCGAGACTAGCGGAGCGAATGAGCAGTTCTTC. This codes for CASSQGETSGANEQFF. V and J are TRBV4-3 and TRBJ2-1; TRBD2 agrees at 9 bases. The CDR3 is 16 amino acids. Germline trimming cut 1 base from V and 7 bases from J; bases unmatched to any gene: 8. Looked up from germline, CDR1 is LGHNA and CDR2 is YSLEER.

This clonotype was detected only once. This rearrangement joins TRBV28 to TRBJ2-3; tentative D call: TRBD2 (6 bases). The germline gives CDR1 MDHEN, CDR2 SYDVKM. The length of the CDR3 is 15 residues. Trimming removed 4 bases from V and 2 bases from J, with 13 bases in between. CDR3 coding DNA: TGTGCCAGCAGTTGGACTGGCGGGAACACAGATACGCAGTATTTT. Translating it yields CASSWTGGNTDTQYF.

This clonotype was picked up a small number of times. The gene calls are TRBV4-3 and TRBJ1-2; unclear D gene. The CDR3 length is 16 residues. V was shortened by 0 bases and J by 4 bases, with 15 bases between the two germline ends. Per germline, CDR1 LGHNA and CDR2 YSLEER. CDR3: CASSQDTLTDSYGYTF. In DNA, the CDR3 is TGCGCCAGCAGCCAAGATACCCTGACGGACTCCTATGGCTACACCTTC.

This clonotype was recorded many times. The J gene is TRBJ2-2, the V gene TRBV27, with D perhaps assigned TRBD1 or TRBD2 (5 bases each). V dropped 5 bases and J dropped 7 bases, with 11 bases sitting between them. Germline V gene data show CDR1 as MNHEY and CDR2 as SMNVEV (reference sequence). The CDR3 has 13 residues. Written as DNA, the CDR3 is TGTGCCAGCAGTCCCGGGACCAGCGGGGAGCTGTTTTTT. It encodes CASSPGTSGELFF.

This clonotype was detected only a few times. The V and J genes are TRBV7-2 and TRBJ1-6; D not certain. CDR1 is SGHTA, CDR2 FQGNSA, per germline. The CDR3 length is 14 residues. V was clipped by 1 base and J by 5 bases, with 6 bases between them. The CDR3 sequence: CASSLGVDNSPLHF. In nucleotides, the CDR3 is TGTGCCAGCAGCTTAGGGGTCGATAATTCACCCCTCCACTTT. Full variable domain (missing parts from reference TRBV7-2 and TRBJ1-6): GAGVSQSPSNKVTEKGKDVELRCDPISGHTALYWYRQSLGQGLEFLIYFQGNSAPDKSGLPSDRFSAERTGGSVSTLTIQRTQQEDSAVYLCASSLGVDNSPLHFGNGTRLTVT.

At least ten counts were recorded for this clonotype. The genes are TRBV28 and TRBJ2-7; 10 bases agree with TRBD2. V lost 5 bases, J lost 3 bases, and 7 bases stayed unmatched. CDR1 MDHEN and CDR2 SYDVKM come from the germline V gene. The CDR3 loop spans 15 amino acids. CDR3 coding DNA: TGTGCCAGCAGTCCTAGCGGGAGTCTCAGCTACGAGCAGTACTTC. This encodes CASSPSGSLSYEQYF.